The source of this TCR beta chain is a study of PD-L1 blockade in urothelial cancer. This sample's time point: pretreatment peripheral blood. This CDR3 is built from 17 residues. V was trimmed by 1 base and J by 5 bases, leaving 18 bases between them. CDR1 and CDR2 (germline): MGHRA, YSYEKL. Some clones are missing from TCRdb's copy, which holds only in-frame ones; the method was immunoSEQ multiplex PCR. In the table there are around 68,000 clones, roughly four fifths of which are singletons. The chain recombines TRBV4-1 with TRBJ2-1; D perhaps matches TRBD2 (5 bases). The sequence was obtained from a man aged 65 to 79 with urothelial cancer. The input for sequencing was PBMCs, taken around atezolizumab (anti-PD-L1) treatment. CDR3 nucleotides: TGCGCCAGCAGCCAAGTCCCACTCAGCGGAGAAAACAATGAGCAGTTCTTC. This encodes CASSQVPLSGENNEQFF.